The clone carrying this T cell receptor beta chain was seen more than once but under ten times. Its specificity is not known. This entry comes from a study of T cells in Graves' hyperthyroidism and ophthalmopathy. Broader study findings: Researchers found most expanded thyroid clonotypes above 0.001 in blood as well. Separating ophthalmopathy from stable hyperthyroidism was achieved by a 13 V-J model.

Each 10 ml fresh peripheral blood draw supplied the PBMCs. Per germline, CDR1 MNHEY and CDR2 SMNVEV (reference sequence). There are 14 residues in the CDR3. Trimming took 5 bases from V and 2 from J, leaving 12 bases between them. TCR beta CDR3 region amplification was performed from RNA transcripts. Researchers ran a first-round RT-PCR on the TCR CDR3 using the HTBI primer set. TCRdb recomputed calls from the multiplex PCR reads with MiXCR, one row per CDR3 protein. The sample shows around 690,000 distinct CDR3 sequences, roughly 17% of them seen only once. The material sequenced was blood. The J gene is TRBJ1-2, the V gene TRBV27, with a possible D match to TRBD1 (5 bases). This clonotype was obtained from a man aged 50-60 years with Graves' hyperthyroidism. CDR3 coding DNA: TGTGCCAGCAGTGGGGCGGACCCAAACTATGGCTACACCTTC. Protein product: CASSGADPNYGYTF.